These T cell receptor beta chains were read from a single sample in a study of blood T cell repertoires in COVID-19. The data were produced by immunoSEQ multiplex PCR, yet TCRdb's version contains in-frame clones alone and is incomplete. This table holds more than 95,000 clones, around nine tenths found once. Sequenced: peripheral blood. Receptors originate from a human donor in a cohort sampled during active COVID-19. Each CDR3 is given with its conserved first and last residue. D genes are given only for firm matches. Expanded clones are given a class, and other clones once, few, many or no size at all.

cdr3_nt,cdr3_aa,j_call,d_call,v_call,clone_size
TGTGCCAGCAGTGAGAGCTCCTATAATTCACCCCTCCACTTT,CASSESSYNSPLHF,TRBJ1-6,.,TRBV7-2,.
TGCGCCAGCAGCCGGAACAGGGAAAGGGGCGAGCAGTACTTC,CASSRNRERGEQYF,TRBJ2-7,.,TRBV5-1,.
TGTGCCAGCAGCCCCGGACTCGACAATCAGCCCCAGCATTTT,CASSPGLDNQPQHF,TRBJ1-5,.,TRBV7-9,.
TGTGCCAGCAGTTTAAGACAGGGAATTCAGCCCCAGCATTTT,CASSLRQGIQPQHF,TRBJ1-5,TRBD1,TRBV6-2/TRBV6-3,once
TGTGCCAGCAGCACCCATCCTTGGACAGGGACCACAGATACGCAGTATTTT,CASSTHPWTGTTDTQYF,TRBJ2-3,TRBD1,TRBV5-6,.
TGCGCCAGCAGCCGGGACAGACCTAATGAAAAACTGTTTTTT,CASSRDRPNEKLFF,TRBJ1-4,TRBD1,TRBV5-1,.
TGTGCCAGCAGCACGGACAGCCGTAAGGGCTACACCTTC,CASSTDSRKGYTF,TRBJ1-2,.,TRBV5-4,.
TGTGCCAGTAGTACCCAGCACAGGGCGAACACTGAAGCTTTCTTT,CASSTQHRANTEAFF,TRBJ1-1,.,TRBV19,.
TGTGCCAGTAGTTACGGGGGGAGCCCCTCCTACGAGCAGTACTTC,CASSYGGSPSYEQYF,TRBJ2-7,TRBD2,TRBV6-2/TRBV6-3,.
TGTGCCTGGAGTAAGCAGGGGAGAGAAACTGAAGCTTTCTTT,CAWSKQGRETEAFF,TRBJ1-1,.,TRBV30,.
TGTGCCAGCAGCTTAGACGGAGATACGCAGTATTTT,CASSLDGDTQYF,TRBJ2-3,.,TRBV11-1,.
TGTGCCAGCAGCGCCCGGGACTACGAGCAGTACTTC,CASSARDYEQYF,TRBJ2-7,.,TRBV27,.
TGTGCCAGCGGAGCTCTAGCGGGGGTCTACAATGAGCAGTTCTTC,CASGALAGVYNEQFF,TRBJ2-1,TRBD2,TRBV2,.
TGCGCCAGCAGCTTCCGACAGGGGGACTACGAGCAGTACTTC,CASSFRQGDYEQYF,TRBJ2-7,TRBD1,TRBV5-1,.
TGTGCCAGCAGTGCGCAGGGGACGCAGGCTAACTATGGCTACACCTTC,CASSAQGTQANYGYTF,TRBJ1-2,.,TRBV6-1,.
TGTGCCAGCAGCTTAACGGACAGGGCTACGGGGGAAAAACTGTTTTTT,CASSLTDRATGEKLFF,TRBJ1-4,TRBD1,TRBV7-6,once
TGTGCCAGCAGCTTGCGGGCCAGGGGTTGGTTGGACGAGCAGTACTTC,CASSLRARGWLDEQYF,TRBJ2-7,.,TRBV5-5,.
TGTGCCAGCAGCCCCTCTGACGAGCAGTACTTC,CASSPSDEQYF,TRBJ2-7,.,TRBV7-9,.
TGTGCCAGCAGTATCCCGGGACAGGGGAACAATGAGCAGTTCTTC,CASSIPGQGNNEQFF,TRBJ2-1,TRBD1,TRBV27,.
TGCGCCAGCAGCCGACTTAGCGGGAGGGCCAATGAGCAGTTCTTC,CASSRLSGRANEQFF,TRBJ2-1,TRBD2,TRBV4-3,.
TGTGCCAGCATAGGACAGAACAATCAGCCCCAGCATTTT,CASIGQNNQPQHF,TRBJ1-5,.,TRBV2,once
TGTGCCAACTACTTAGGACTACGAGGATGGTCCTATAATTCACCCCTCCACTTT,CANYLGLRGWSYNSPLHF,TRBJ1-6,.,TRBV7-8,few
TGTGCCAGCAGCTCAAGCGGGGGTTATGTAAGCAATCAGCCCCAGCATTTT,CASSSSGGYVSNQPQHF,TRBJ1-5,.,TRBV5-8,.
TGCGCCAGCAGCCCCGCGCGGGGGCTCTATGGCTACACCTTC,CASSPARGLYGYTF,TRBJ1-2,.,TRBV4-3,.
TGTGCCAGCAGGGGACTAGCGGGGGCAGGTATCTCCTACAATGAGCAGTTCTTC,CASRGLAGAGISYNEQFF,TRBJ2-1,TRBD2,TRBV2,.
TGTGCCAGCAGCTTGGCAGGACTAGGGGTGGGTGAGCAGTTCTTC,CASSLAGLGVGEQFF,TRBJ2-1,TRBD2,TRBV7-2,.
TGTGCCAGCAGAAGGACTAGCGGGATTAATGAGCAGTTCTTC,CASRRTSGINEQFF,TRBJ2-1,TRBD2,TRBV3-1/TRBV3-2,.
TGTGCCAGCAGTTACTCGAGGGGGGGGCCACATCTTATGACTGAAGCTTTCTTT,CASSYSRGGPHLMTEAFF,TRBJ1-1,.,TRBV6-8,.
TGTGCTAGTGGTTTCCGACAGGGGGCGGGGATCACTGAAGCTTTCTTT,CASGFRQGAGITEAFF,TRBJ1-1,TRBD1,TRBV12-5,.
TGTGCCAGTAGTTACAGCTCTGGAAACACCATATATTTT,CASSYSSGNTIYF,TRBJ1-3,.,TRBV19,.
TGTGCCAGCAATTACCCCTCCGAGCAGTACTTC,CASNYPSEQYF,TRBJ2-7,.,TRBV6-2/TRBV6-3,.